This T cell receptor (beta chain) was recorded in a study of vaccination effects on CD4 cells after COVID-19. Across the whole study: Participants each got two BNT162b2 or mRNA-1273 vaccine doses. Study results and caveats: Common cold coronavirus cross-reactivity was shown by only 1 of 255 vaccine-induced clones in healthy vaccinees.

Note on this clone: As yet, its antigen is unknown.

CDR1 is SGHNT and CDR2 is YYREEE in the germline V gene (reference sequence). The CDR3 sequence is 13 residues long. V trimming: 7 bases; J trimming: 0 bases; junction bases outside the gene matches: 3. Ahead of sequencing, the ViraFEST assay grew antigen-specific CD4+ T cells using viral peptide pools. With more than 9 days of culture completed, CD4+ T cells were isolated. No vaccinee had earlier SARS-CoV-2 infection, and nucleocapsid antibodies were negative. Supplemented with 8.5 to 10 IU/ml IL-2 and 10 ug/ml peptides, approximately 2 million PBMC per well were kept in culture. IL-2 medium supplanted half the medium on days 3 and 7. The assay was immunoSEQ multiplex PCR, and TCRdb's table has in-frame clones only and misses some. This sample has about 55,000 clones, with approximately 70% found just once.

This chain joins TRBV5-4 and TRBJ1-1; 7 bases align to TRBD1. This sequence was found in a human donor who received a COVID-19 vaccine. The sequencing used CD4+ T cells from PBMCs cultured with SARS-CoV-2 spike peptides, collected before COVID-19 vaccination. The CDR3: CASGTELNTEAFF. CDR3 in DNA: TGTGCCAGCGGGACAGAACTGAACACTGAAGCTTTCTTT.